Detailed here is one TCR beta chain. Its specificity is unknown. In germline, CDR1 is SQVTM, CDR2 ANQGSEA. Trimming shortened V by 4 bases and J by 1 base, and 19 bases separated the two germline ends. The CDR3 runs to 16 residues. Assay: immunoSEQ multiplex PCR; the TCRdb copy retains only in-frame clones and omits some. The profile shows approximately 100,000 clones, 87% of them singletons. The record originates from a study of T cell responses to AZD1222 COVID-19 vaccine. Study-level points and caveats: It should be noted that donors were predominantly white British and more often female, and clonal diversity was possibly underestimated. Within unmutated variant regions lay the reported targets of nearly half of spike-specific TCRs.

Pooling was applied to second doses at about 4 or about 12 weeks. This receptor was obtained from an adult who received the AZD1222 COVID-19 vaccine. Specimen: peripheral blood, collected 28 days after the second AZD1222 dose. This chain connects TRBV29-1 to TRBJ1-2; D remains unclear. As DNA, the CDR3 is TGCAGCGTTGTAGGGCCCTCTCCGTCTAATAACTATGGCTACACCTTC. Residues: CSVVGPSPSNNYGYTF.